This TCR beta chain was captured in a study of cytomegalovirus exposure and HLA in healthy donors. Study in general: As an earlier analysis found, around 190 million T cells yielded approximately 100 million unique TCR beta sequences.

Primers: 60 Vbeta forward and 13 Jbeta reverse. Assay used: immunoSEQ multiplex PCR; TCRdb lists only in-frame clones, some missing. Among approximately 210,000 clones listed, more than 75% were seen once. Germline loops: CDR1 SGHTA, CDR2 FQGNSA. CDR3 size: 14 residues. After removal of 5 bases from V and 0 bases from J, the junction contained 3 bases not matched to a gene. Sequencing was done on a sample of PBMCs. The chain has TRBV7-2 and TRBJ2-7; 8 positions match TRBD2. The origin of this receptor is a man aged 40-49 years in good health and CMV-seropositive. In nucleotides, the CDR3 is TGTGCCAGCAGCCCGGGACTAGGCTCCTACGAGCAGTACTTC. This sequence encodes CASSPGLGSYEQYF.